The 27 T cell receptor beta chains in this list originate from one sample, sequenced in a study of blood T cells in healthy people across ages. A sample-barcoded 5' primer and a J-beta primer mix were used in a second PCR of about 7 to 12 cycles. TCRdb independently ran MiXCR on the 5' RACE reads; one entry per CDR3 protein. Among more than 550,000 distinct CDR3 sequences listed, 22% were seen once. Sequencing input: blood. The receptor set was obtained from a man between 65 and 80 years old in good health.

The chain couples TRBV20-1 to TRBJ2-5, with TRBD2 matching over 9 bases. CDR1 and CDR2 (germline): DFQATT, SNEGSKA (reference sequence). The J segment lost 6 bases and the V segment lost 4 bases, leaving 3 bases of the junction unmatched. The CDR3 is made up of 12 amino acids. CDR3: CSATLAGQTQYF. CDR3 DNA: TGCAGTGCTACACTAGCGGGCCAGACCCAGTACTTC.

The V call is TRBV6-2 or TRBV6-3, the J call TRBJ1-5; a possible D gene is TRBD1 (5 bases). The CDR3 sequence is 16 residues long. CDR1 MNHEY and CDR2 SVGEGT come from the germline V gene. Between the trimmed V and J ends, which lost 0 bases and 3 bases, there was a span of 12 bases. CDR3 coding DNA: TGTGCCAGCAGTTACTCGAACGGGGGTAACAATCAGCCCCAGCATTTT. This translates into CASSYSNGGNNQPQHF.

This clonotype has only a few counts. The chain employs TRBV29-1 and TRBJ2-7; TRBD2 agrees at 13 bases. The germline V gene encodes CDR1 SQVTM and CDR2 ANQGSEA. The CDR3 has 14 amino acids. V was pared by 1 base and J by 4 bases, with 1 base of the junction left unmatched. The CDR3 loop reads CSVEGLAGGYEQYF. In nucleotides, the CDR3 is TGCAGCGTTGAAGGACTAGCGGGGGGATACGAGCAGTACTTC.

This chain connects TRBV12-3 or TRBV12-4 to TRBJ1-6; TRBD1 is a possible D gene (6 bases). The CDR3 is 17 amino acids. The ends were cut back, 5 bases at V and 7 bases at J, with 21 bases in the middle. CDR3 loop: CASSPRQSTGRNSPLHF. The CDR3 coding sequence is TGTGCCAGCAGTCCGCGCCAATCGACAGGCCGGAATTCACCCCTCCACTTT.

The chain is built from TRBV7-8 and TRBJ2-1, with D maybe TRBD1 (5 bases). With 4 bases removed from V and 2 bases from J, the gap between germline ends came to 12 bases. The length of the CDR3 is 15 residues. CDR1 is SGHVS and CDR2 is FQNEAQ in the germline V gene. The CDR3 DNA reads as TGTGCCAGCAGCTCTATTGCAGGGCCCTACAATGAGCAGTTCTTC. Encoded protein: CASSSIAGPYNEQFF.

The genes are TRBV15 and TRBJ1-1; no clear D gene. CDR3 length: 14 amino acids. The germline gives CDR1 LNHNV, CDR2 YYDKDF (reference sequence). Trimming took off 0 bases at V and 5 bases at J, with 10 bases between the two ends. CDR3 sequence: CATSRDRGRTEAFF. As DNA, the CDR3 is TGTGCCACCAGCAGAGATCGAGGAAGGACTGAAGCTTTCTTT.

This clonotype has a handful of counts. The J gene is TRBJ1-2, the V gene TRBV4-3; unclear D gene. Germline V CDR1 and CDR2: LGHNA, YSLEER. V lost 0 bases to trimming and J lost 4 bases, with 15 bases between them. This CDR3 comprises 16 residues. In DNA, the CDR3 is TGCGCCAGCAGCCAAGAAGGGAGGGCAGGAGTCTATGGCTACACCTTC. Its translation is CASSQEGRAGVYGYTF.

The chain joins TRBV20-1 to TRBJ2-5; the match to TRBD2 covers 9 bases. Trimming cost V 4 bases and J 4 bases; bases outside gene matches: 4. CDR1 is DFQATT, CDR2 SNEGSKA, per germline (reference sequence). The CDR3 loop spans 13 amino acids. The DNA for the CDR3 is TGCAGTGCTATGATAGCGGGAGTAGAGACCCAGTACTTC. This translates into CSAMIAGVETQYF.

The gene calls are TRBV7-2 and TRBJ1-5; D possibly corresponds to TRBD1 (6 bases). Germline lookup yields CDR1 SGHTA and CDR2 FQGNSA. The CDR3 loop spans 19 amino acids. Deletions cut 2 bases from V and 1 base from J, with 21 bases between. The CDR3 reads CASSLSPGQGIWSNQPQHF. DNA of the CDR3: TGTGCCAGCAGCTTAAGCCCCGGGCAGGGGATATGGAGCAATCAGCCCCAGCATTTT.

About this clonotype itself: One end of the junction does not line up with germline, which may come from a read error. The chain uses TRBV7-2 and TRBJ2-7; D is undetermined. Germline CDR1 reads SGHTA; CDR2 reads FQGNSA. The CDR3 has 13 residues. In DNA, the CDR3 is TGTGCCAGCAGCTTACAACTCTCCTACGAGCTGTACTTC. It yields the protein CASSLQLSYELYF.

The chain joins TRBV20-1 to TRBJ2-2; 8 bases are a match to TRBD2. There are 17 residues in the CDR3. Germline V lookup: CDR1 DFQATT, CDR2 SNEGSKA (reference sequence). The junction had 12 bases not matched to a gene; V was cut back by 3 bases and J by 3 bases. The CDR3 spells CSASRNHGGVDTGELFF. As DNA, the CDR3 is TGCAGTGCTAGCAGGAACCACGGGGGGGTAGACACCGGGGAGCTGTTTTTT.

CDR3 bases: TGCAGTGCTAGAGGACTGGTAGGTTGGGGCACTGAAGCTTTCTTT. Translated, it gives CSARGLVGWGTEAFF. The chain combines TRBV20-1 with TRBJ1-1; D unclear. Germline CDR1 DFQATT, CDR2 SNEGSKA (reference sequence). The CDR3 consists of 15 residues. Deletions cut 1 base from V and 4 bases from J, with 16 bases between.

This clonotype was counted between two and nine times. The chain carries TRBV29-1 and TRBJ1-4; unclear D gene. Deletions cut 0 bases from V and 8 bases from J, with 19 bases between. The CDR3 totals 16 residues. Germline CDR1 is SQVTM and CDR2 is ANQGSEA. The CDR3 DNA sequence: TGCAGCGTTGAAGATTCGACGACGCACTGGAAGGAAAAACTGTTTTTT. This sequence encodes CSVEDSTTHWKEKLFF.

There are a few counts of this clonotype. The chain links TRBV29-1 to TRBJ2-7, with TRBD2 as a possible D gene (6 bases). Germline assignment: CDR1 SQVTM and CDR2 ANQGSEA. The CDR3 is 13 residues long. The V end was cut by 5 bases, the J end by 6 bases, with 17 bases between. The CDR3, as DNA: TGCAGCGTTAATCCCGGGGACTGGGGCGAGCAGTACTTC. This gives the protein CSVNPGDWGEQYF.

The rearrangement links TRBV20-1 to TRBJ2-3, with unresolved D. Trimming removed 6 bases from V and 4 bases from J, with 8 bases in between. CDR3 length: 11 amino acids. Germline lookup yields CDR1 DFQATT and CDR2 SNEGSKA (reference sequence). The CDR3 sequence: CSATVADTQYF. CDR3 DNA: TGCAGTGCCACGGTGGCAGATACGCAGTATTTT.

The table lists this clonotype with a few counts. J is TRBJ1-2 and V is TRBV11-1; D is unresolved. Trimming cost V 5 bases and J 7 bases, with 11 bases left between them. Germline loops: CDR1 SGHAT, CDR2 FQDESV (reference sequence). The CDR3 sequence is 12 residues long. The CDR3 DNA reads TGTGCCAGCAGCCCACTCCCGGCTGGCTACACCTTC. The encoded protein is CASSPLPAGYTF.

The chain joins TRBV20-1 to TRBJ2-7; D possibly uses TRBD1 or TRBD2 (5 bases each). Between the trimmed V and J ends, which lost 4 bases and 5 bases, there was a span of 12 bases. There are 12 residues in the CDR3. CDR1 is DFQATT, CDR2 SNEGSKA, per germline (reference sequence). The CDR3 DNA follows: TGCAGTGCTAAGGGACGGCGGGACGAGCAGTACTTC. Translated: CSAKGRRDEQYF.

This sequence joins TRBV7-2 and TRBJ2-5, with D unresolved. V was clipped by 4 bases and J by 5 bases, with 8 bases between them. CDR3 length equals 12 residues. Per the germline V gene, CDR1 is SGHTA and CDR2 is FQGNSA. The CDR3 here is CASSSTWETQYF. CDR3 coding DNA: TGTGCCAGCAGCTCGACGTGGGAGACCCAGTACTTC.

The rearrangement joins TRBV7-2 to TRBJ2-2, with TRBD2 as a possible D gene (6 bases). Trimming removed 4 bases at V and 4 bases at J, with 13 bases between. The CDR3 is 15 residues long. Germline loops: CDR1 SGHTA, CDR2 FQGNSA. In DNA form, the CDR3 reads TGTGCCAGCAGCTCCTGGCGGGACGTCACCGGGGAGCTGTTTTTT. Encoded protein: CASSSWRDVTGELFF.

This clonotype was recorded at least ten times. The J gene is TRBJ1-5, the V gene TRBV7-8; D is ambiguous. V lost 3 bases to trimming and J lost 4 bases, with 7 bases between them. Germline values: CDR1 SGHVS, CDR2 FQNEAQ. The CDR3 covers 13 residues. The CDR3 nucleotides read TGTGCCAGCAGCTTTAGTGGGAATCAGCCCCAGCATTTT. This translates into CASSFSGNQPQHF.

This clonotype was picked up a small number of times. The chain carries TRBV20-1 and TRBJ2-3, with a weak D call TRBD2 (6 bases). This CDR3 is 14 amino acids long. Germline values: CDR1 DFQATT, CDR2 SNEGSKA (reference sequence). The germline V and J ends were trimmed by 4 bases and 5 bases, with 16 bases remaining between them. DNA of the CDR3: TGCAGTGCTATTATCCCGGGAGTTAAAGATACGCAGTATTTT. It translates to CSAIIPGVKDTQYF.

This clonotype was seen at least ten times. The J gene is TRBJ1-2, the V gene TRBV5-1, with 12 positions matching TRBD1. The CDR3 loop spans 15 amino acids. Germline V gene data show CDR1 as SGHRS and CDR2 as YFSETQ. V lost 6 bases to trimming and J lost 2 bases; unmatched junction nucleotides: 5. This chain's CDR3 is CASTIGTGGNYGYTF. CDR3 nucleotide sequence: TGCGCCAGCACCATAGGGACAGGGGGCAACTATGGCTACACCTTC.

The V and J genes are TRBV14 and TRBJ2-7; a possible D gene is TRBD2 (6 bases). V shed 7 bases and J shed 1 base, with 20 bases lying between them. The CDR3 has 16 amino acids. CDR1 and CDR2 (germline): SGHDN, FVKESK. The CDR3: CASNRPGLAASYEQYF. CDR3 sequence (DNA): TGTGCCAGCAACCGACCCGGATTAGCGGCTTCCTACGAGCAGTACTTC.

Only a few counts were recorded for this clonotype. V and J are TRBV3-1 and TRBJ2-7; no definite D call. Per germline, CDR1 LGHDT and CDR2 YNNKEL (reference sequence). The CDR3 covers 12 residues. The germline V and J ends were trimmed by 0 bases and 5 bases, with 5 bases remaining between them. The CDR3 coding sequence is TGTGCCAGCAGCCAAGATACGGACGAGCAGTACTTC. It is translated as CASSQDTDEQYF.

The CDR3 region is CASSQGGGPRTDTQYF. The CDR3 bases are TGTGCCAGCAGCCAAGGGGGGGGCCCACGAACAGATACGCAGTATTTT. The chain recombines TRBV14 with TRBJ2-3, with D possibly being TRBD2 (7 bases). Germline CDR1 is SGHDN and CDR2 is FVKESK. The CDR3 loop spans 16 amino acids. V shed 1 base and J shed 3 bases, with 14 bases lying between them.

The rearrangement uses TRBV20-1 and TRBJ2-1, with TRBD1 matching over 8 bases. The CDR3 contains 17 residues. The junction had 17 bases not matched to a gene; V was cut back by 6 bases and J by 4 bases. CDR1 and CDR2 from the germline V gene are DFQATT and SNEGSKA (reference sequence). The CDR3 sequence: CSATGTGDRRTYNEQFF. The DNA for the CDR3 is TGCAGTGCCACTGGGACCGGGGACAGGAGGACATACAATGAGCAGTTCTTC.

This chain joins TRBV28 and TRBJ1-5, with a tentative D call TRBD1 (5 bases). V lost 8 bases to trimming and J lost 3 bases, with 17 bases between them. CDR3 size: 15 residues. Germline loops: CDR1 MDHEN, CDR2 SYDVKM. The CDR3 loop is CASSTVQGLNQPQHF. Written as DNA, the CDR3 is TGTGCCAGCTCAACGGTGCAGGGACTCAATCAGCCCCAGCATTTT.